This is a list of T cell receptor beta chains from one sample in a study of T and B cells in COVID-19 patients. TCRdb passed the multiplex PCR reads through MiXCR, listing each CDR3 protein once. The sample contains 23,000 or so distinct CDR3 sequences, about a third of which appear only once. The sequenced material came from blood. The receptors shown here come from a human donor who had recovered from COVID-19. Both conserved end residues are trimmed from each CDR3.

v_call: TRBV5-5; cdr3_aa: ASSLDPGNSGNTIY
v_call: TRBV7-2; cdr3_aa: ASSQWPLRALYEQY
v_call: TRBV5-5; cdr3_aa: ASIWAPDTQY
v_call: TRBV11-3; cdr3_aa: ASSLGGSMNTEAF
v_call: TRBV11-3; cdr3_aa: ASSPDRTQETQY
v_call: TRBV6-6; cdr3_aa: ASTRTGGSETQY
v_call: TRBV24-1; cdr3_aa: ATSGFPENTGELF
v_call: TRBV11-3; cdr3_aa: ASRTGVQETQY
v_call: TRBV11-3; cdr3_aa: ASSLRLAGLTDTQY
v_call: TRBV29-1; cdr3_aa: SVEPSGGDTQY
v_call: TRBV20-1; cdr3_aa: SADPGQGVSTGELF
v_call: TRBV5-5; cdr3_aa: ASSLAPGRTYNYGYT
v_call: TRBV27; cdr3_aa: ASSSIRGFTDTQY
v_call: TRBV19; cdr3_aa: ASSMVQGTTDTQY
v_call: TRBV19; cdr3_aa: ASREAGTETYEQY
v_call: TRBV24-1; cdr3_aa: ATSDGQQETQY
v_call: TRBV24-1; cdr3_aa: ATSEATGVSYNEQF
v_call: TRBV7-2; cdr3_aa: ASTERGQYNEQF
v_call: TRBV5-6; cdr3_aa: ASWPWGGPGNEQF
v_call: TRBV28; cdr3_aa: ASSNPGLRYSPLH
v_call: TRBV5-5; cdr3_aa: ASSPEGQGVWMVEQY
v_call: TRBV19; cdr3_aa: ASSIGLAGGYEQY
v_call: TRBV11-3; cdr3_aa: ASSKGQLLNTEAF
v_call: TRBV6-1; cdr3_aa: ASRSSGGGGEQY
v_call: TRBV6-5; cdr3_aa: ASSLLGRSYEQY
v_call: TRBV11-3; cdr3_aa: ASSFSGGLYEQY
v_call: TRBV20-1; cdr3_aa: SATTGTGTNEQF
v_call: TRBV10-3; cdr3_aa: AISNLGLAAPYEQY
v_call: TRBV19; cdr3_aa: ASSMAGANVLT